This is a list of T cell receptor beta chains from one sample in a study of blood T cell repertoires in COVID-19. Assay: immunoSEQ multiplex PCR; the TCRdb copy retains only in-frame clones and omits some. This table holds roughly 87,000 clones, roughly 75% found once. The material sequenced was peripheral blood. These receptors all stem from a woman between 45 and 65 years old with acute or convalescent COVID-19. Both conserved end residues are part of each CDR3. Fields, in order: V gene, J gene, clone size, D gene, CDR3 DNA, CDR3 protein. A D gene is named only where the DNA matches it firmly. Expanded clones are given a class, and other clones once, few, many or no size at all.

v_gene: TRBV4-1
j_gene: TRBJ1-5
abundance: -
d_gene: -
CDR3nt: TGCGCCAGCAGCCACCCAGACAGGCTTAATCAGCCCCAGCATTTT
CDR3aa: CASSHPDRLNQPQHF

v_gene: TRBV5-6
j_gene: TRBJ2-4
abundance: few
d_gene: TRBD2
CDR3nt: TGTGCCAGCAGCCCCGGAAGTCTAGACGGGGGGAACATTCAGTACTTC
CDR3aa: CASSPGSLDGGNIQYF

v_gene: TRBV3-1/TRBV3-2
j_gene: TRBJ1-3
abundance: -
d_gene: -
CDR3nt: TGTGCCAGCAGCCAAGGACACGGGAAGGGAAACACCATATATTTT
CDR3aa: CASSQGHGKGNTIYF

v_gene: TRBV3-1/TRBV3-2
j_gene: TRBJ1-6
abundance: few
d_gene: -
CDR3nt: TGTGCCAGCAGTCTACAGGGTGCTGATTCACCCCTCCACTTT
CDR3aa: CASSLQGADSPLHF

v_gene: TRBV5-5
j_gene: TRBJ1-6
abundance: -
d_gene: -
CDR3nt: TGTGCCAGCAGATGGGGGGTAGACAATTCACCCCTCCACTTT
CDR3aa: CASRWGVDNSPLHF

v_gene: TRBV19
j_gene: TRBJ1-1
abundance: -
d_gene: -
CDR3nt: TGTGCCAGTAGCCCGGACAGCCCCAACGCTGAAGCTTTCTTT
CDR3aa: CASSPDSPNAEAFF

v_gene: TRBV7-6
j_gene: TRBJ1-5
abundance: -
d_gene: -
CDR3nt: TGTGCCAGCAGCTTATCAGGGAATCAGCCCCAGCATTTT
CDR3aa: CASSLSGNQPQHF

v_gene: TRBV7-3
j_gene: TRBJ2-1
abundance: -
d_gene: -
CDR3nt: TGTGCCAGCAGCTTATCTTCGACTAGTCATGAGCAGTTCTTC
CDR3aa: CASSLSSTSHEQFF

v_gene: TRBV9
j_gene: TRBJ1-3
abundance: many
d_gene: -
CDR3nt: TGTGCCAGCAGCGCCCAAACAGGGTTGGGAAACACCATATATTTT
CDR3aa: CASSAQTGLGNTIYF

v_gene: TRBV12-3/TRBV12-4
j_gene: TRBJ1-1
abundance: -
d_gene: TRBD1
CDR3nt: TGTGCCAGTCGGGACAGAGACAACACTGAAGCTTTCTTT
CDR3aa: CASRDRDNTEAFF

v_gene: TRBV28
j_gene: TRBJ2-7
abundance: -
d_gene: -
CDR3nt: TGTGCCAGCAGTTTTTCCCCGGGGGCCTACGAGCAGTACTTC
CDR3aa: CASSFSPGAYEQYF

v_gene: TRBV29-1
j_gene: TRBJ1-1
abundance: -
d_gene: TRBD1
CDR3nt: TGCAGCGTTTTTACGGGACAGGGTTTTAGGGCTGAAGCTTTCTTT
CDR3aa: CSVFTGQGFRAEAFF

v_gene: TRBV3-1/TRBV3-2
j_gene: TRBJ2-7
abundance: few
d_gene: -
CDR3nt: TGTGCCAGCAGCCAACGAGGGTTCGAGCAGTACTTC
CDR3aa: CASSQRGFEQYF

v_gene: TRBV3-1/TRBV3-2
j_gene: TRBJ1-2
abundance: -
d_gene: TRBD1
CDR3nt: TGTGCCAGCAGCCAAGGAATGGACAGGGTGGGCTATGGCTACACCTTC
CDR3aa: CASSQGMDRVGYGYTF

v_gene: TRBV7-6
j_gene: TRBJ2-7
abundance: -
d_gene: TRBD2
CDR3nt: TGTGCCAGCAGCTTAGATCCCAGCGGGGTAGAAGAGCAGTACTTC
CDR3aa: CASSLDPSGVEEQYF

v_gene: TRBV19
j_gene: TRBJ1-4
abundance: few
d_gene: TRBD1
CDR3nt: TGTGCCAGTAGTCCGGGACAGGGGTTAACAACTAATGAAAAACTGTTTTTT
CDR3aa: CASSPGQGLTTNEKLFF

v_gene: TRBV3-1/TRBV3-2
j_gene: TRBJ1-1
abundance: -
d_gene: -
CDR3nt: TGTGCCAGCAGAAAGGCGGCAGGGGCAAACACTGAAGCTTTCTTT
CDR3aa: CASRKAAGANTEAFF

v_gene: TRBV9
j_gene: TRBJ2-1
abundance: -
d_gene: TRBD2
CDR3nt: TGTGCCAGCAGCGTAGGCATACGGGCGGGGGGTGACAATGAGCAGTTCTTC
CDR3aa: CASSVGIRAGGDNEQFF

v_gene: TRBV15
j_gene: TRBJ2-7
abundance: -
d_gene: TRBD1
CDR3nt: TGTGCCACCAGCAGAGATTTCGGGACAGGGTTGGACGAGCAGTACTTC
CDR3aa: CATSRDFGTGLDEQYF

v_gene: TRBV6-2/TRBV6-3
j_gene: TRBJ2-2
abundance: -
d_gene: -
CDR3nt: TGTGCCAGCAGCAATCCAGGGACCGGGGAGCTGTTTTTT
CDR3aa: CASSNPGTGELFF

v_gene: TRBV18
j_gene: TRBJ2-5
abundance: -
d_gene: TRBD1
CDR3nt: TGTGCCAGCTCACCATTCGAGAGGGGGCGAAAAGAGACCCAGTACTTC
CDR3aa: CASSPFERGRKETQYF

v_gene: TRBV27
j_gene: TRBJ1-4
abundance: -
d_gene: -
CDR3nt: TGTGCCAGCAGTTCCAACCACAATCCAAACTATCCCTCAACTAATGAAAAACTGTTTTTT
CDR3aa: CASSSNHNPNYPSTNEKLFF

v_gene: TRBV5-1
j_gene: TRBJ2-1
abundance: few
d_gene: -
CDR3nt: TGCGCCAGCACCCTGGGCGAAGGCGCTAATGAGCAGTTCTTC
CDR3aa: CASTLGEGANEQFF

v_gene: TRBV9
j_gene: TRBJ1-2
abundance: -
d_gene: TRBD1
CDR3nt: TGTGCCAGCAGCGTAGGCCCACAGGGGACGAACTATGGCTACACCTTC
CDR3aa: CASSVGPQGTNYGYTF

v_gene: TRBV2
j_gene: TRBJ1-2
abundance: -
d_gene: -
CDR3nt: TGTGCCAGCAGTGGGTGGGCGAGCTATGGCTACACCTTC
CDR3aa: CASSGWASYGYTF

v_gene: TRBV7-8
j_gene: TRBJ1-5
abundance: -
d_gene: -
CDR3nt: TGTGCCAGCAGCTTACACACAGTTAATAGCAATCAGCCCCAGCATTTT
CDR3aa: CASSLHTVNSNQPQHF

v_gene: TRBV6-5
j_gene: TRBJ1-5
abundance: once
d_gene: -
CDR3nt: TGTGCCAGCAGTTACGGGGCACCGAATCAGCCCCAGCATTTT
CDR3aa: CASSYGAPNQPQHF

v_gene: TRBV30
j_gene: TRBJ1-3
abundance: -
d_gene: -
CDR3nt: TGTGCCTGGACCCCTGTGGGGGGGGAGAGGGTCTCTGGAAACACCATATATTTT
CDR3aa: CAWTPVGGERVSGNTIYF

v_gene: TRBV6-5
j_gene: TRBJ1-1
abundance: -
d_gene: -
CDR3nt: TGTGCCAGCAGTTACTTTGGACAGAACACTGAAGCTTTCTTT
CDR3aa: CASSYFGQNTEAFF

v_gene: TRBV21-1
j_gene: TRBJ1-2
abundance: -
d_gene: -
CDR3nt: TGTGCCAGCACATGGCGGGACAGGGCCAACTATGGCTACACCTTC
CDR3aa: CASTWRDRANYGYTF

v_gene: TRBV4-2
j_gene: TRBJ2-2
abundance: -
d_gene: TRBD2
CDR3nt: TGTGCCAGCAGCCAAGATCTGGTAGGCGGGGGAAACACCGGGGAGCTGTTTTTT
CDR3aa: CASSQDLVGGGNTGELFF

v_gene: TRBV27
j_gene: TRBJ2-1
abundance: -
d_gene: TRBD2
CDR3nt: TGTGCCAGCAGCATACTAGCGGGGGGAAACAATGAGCAGTTCTTC
CDR3aa: CASSILAGGNNEQFF

v_gene: TRBV2
j_gene: TRBJ1-5
abundance: -
d_gene: TRBD1
CDR3nt: TGTGCCAGCAGTGAGAGGACAGGGAAACAGCCCCAGCATTTT
CDR3aa: CASSERTGKQPQHF

v_gene: TRBV11-2
j_gene: TRBJ2-3
abundance: -
d_gene: TRBD2
CDR3nt: TGTGCCAGCAGCCTGGAGCGGGGCCCGAGGGCAGATACGCAGTATTTT
CDR3aa: CASSLERGPRADTQYF

v_gene: TRBV21-1
j_gene: TRBJ2-2
abundance: -
d_gene: -
CDR3nt: TGTGCCAGCAGCAGAGGTTTGGCAGGGCGGACCGGGGAGCTGTTTTTT
CDR3aa: CASSRGLAGRTGELFF

v_gene: TRBV28
j_gene: TRBJ2-4
abundance: -
d_gene: TRBD2
CDR3nt: TGTGCCAGCAGTTTATTGACTAGCGGGGGGTCCTACCAACAAAACATTCAGTACTTC
CDR3aa: CASSLLTSGGSYQQNIQYF

v_gene: TRBV6-2/TRBV6-3
j_gene: TRBJ2-5
abundance: -
d_gene: -
CDR3nt: TGTGCCAGCAGTTACTCCACAGGACAAGAGACCCAGTACTTC
CDR3aa: CASSYSTGQETQYF

v_gene: TRBV6-1
j_gene: TRBJ2-1
abundance: -
d_gene: TRBD1
CDR3nt: TGTGCCAGCAGTGAATCTATAGGGACAGGCCCCTTGGATGAGCAGTTCTTC
CDR3aa: CASSESIGTGPLDEQFF

v_gene: TRBV5-1
j_gene: TRBJ1-1
abundance: -
d_gene: -
CDR3nt: TGCGCCAGCACTTTACAGGGCACTGAAGCTTTCTTT
CDR3aa: CASTLQGTEAFF

v_gene: TRBV19
j_gene: TRBJ2-1
abundance: -
d_gene: TRBD2
CDR3nt: TGTGCCAGTAGTCGGGGGGGGACCTACAATGAGCAGTTCTTC
CDR3aa: CASSRGGTYNEQFF

v_gene: TRBV4-2
j_gene: TRBJ1-2
abundance: -
d_gene: TRBD1
CDR3nt: TGTGCCAGCAGCCAAGATGGGGACAGCCTTAACTATGGCTACACCTTC
CDR3aa: CASSQDGDSLNYGYTF

v_gene: TRBV6-5
j_gene: TRBJ1-3
abundance: -
d_gene: -
CDR3nt: TGTGCCAGCAGCTCCACCGACAAAACTGGAAACACCATATATTTT
CDR3aa: CASSSTDKTGNTIYF

v_gene: TRBV28
j_gene: TRBJ1-4
abundance: -
d_gene: -
CDR3nt: TGTGCCAGCAGTTTAGCGGGGGCTAGGGGTGAAAAACTGTTTTTT
CDR3aa: CASSLAGARGEKLFF

v_gene: TRBV19
j_gene: TRBJ1-1
abundance: many
d_gene: -
CDR3nt: TGTGCCAGTAGTATAGGAGGAGTGGGGAACACTGAAGCTTTCTTT
CDR3aa: CASSIGGVGNTEAFF

v_gene: TRBV4-1
j_gene: TRBJ1-1
abundance: -
d_gene: TRBD1
CDR3nt: TGCGCCAGCAGCCAGCTCACCGGGACAGCACATATCGATGAAGCTTTCTTT
CDR3aa: CASSQLTGTAHIDEAFF

v_gene: TRBV27
j_gene: TRBJ1-5
abundance: -
d_gene: -
CDR3nt: TGTGCCAGCGGCAGGGGAAACAATCAGCCCCAGCATTTT
CDR3aa: CASGRGNNQPQHF

v_gene: TRBV24-1
j_gene: TRBJ2-3
abundance: -
d_gene: -
CDR3nt: TGTGCCACCCGGGATCCTACAGATACGCAGTATTTT
CDR3aa: CATRDPTDTQYF

v_gene: TRBV19
j_gene: TRBJ1-1
abundance: once
d_gene: -
CDR3nt: TGTGCCAGTAGTATGAGACAGCTGGGGACTGAAGCTTTCTTT
CDR3aa: CASSMRQLGTEAFF

v_gene: TRBV9
j_gene: TRBJ2-5
abundance: -
d_gene: -
CDR3nt: TGTGCCAGCAGCGTAGGAGGACTTCGAGAGACCCAGTACTTC
CDR3aa: CASSVGGLRETQYF

v_gene: TRBV7-9
j_gene: TRBJ1-6
abundance: -
d_gene: -
CDR3nt: TGTGCCAGCAGCTTAGGGTTCGGGGATCATTCACCCCTCCACTTT
CDR3aa: CASSLGFGDHSPLHF

v_gene: TRBV7-9
j_gene: TRBJ2-1
abundance: -
d_gene: TRBD1
CDR3nt: TGTGCCAGCAGCTTACAGGGGGCTTGGAATGAGCAGTTCTTC
CDR3aa: CASSLQGAWNEQFF

v_gene: TRBV3-1/TRBV3-2
j_gene: TRBJ2-5
abundance: -
d_gene: TRBD1
CDR3nt: TGTGCCAGCAGCCACCCCGGGACAGGGGGCCGGGAGACCCAGTACTTC
CDR3aa: CASSHPGTGGRETQYF

v_gene: TRBV5-5
j_gene: TRBJ1-5
abundance: medium-sized
d_gene: -
CDR3nt: TGTGCCAGCAGCGGTGGGGGGGGACCCCAGCCCCAGCATTTT
CDR3aa: CASSGGGGPQPQHF